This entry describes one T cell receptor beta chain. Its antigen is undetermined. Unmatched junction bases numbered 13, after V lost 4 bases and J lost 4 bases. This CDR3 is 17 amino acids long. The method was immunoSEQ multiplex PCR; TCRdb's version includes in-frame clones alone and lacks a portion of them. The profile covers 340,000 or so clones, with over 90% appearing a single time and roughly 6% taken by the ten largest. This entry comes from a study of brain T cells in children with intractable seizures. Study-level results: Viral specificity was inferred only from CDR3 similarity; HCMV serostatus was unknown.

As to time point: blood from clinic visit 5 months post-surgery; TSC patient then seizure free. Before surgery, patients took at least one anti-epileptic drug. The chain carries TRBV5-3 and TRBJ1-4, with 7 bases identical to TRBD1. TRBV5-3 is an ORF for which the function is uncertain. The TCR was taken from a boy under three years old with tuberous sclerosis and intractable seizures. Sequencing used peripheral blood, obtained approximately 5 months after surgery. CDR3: CARSDPGQRLSNEKLFF. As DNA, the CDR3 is TGTGCCAGAAGCGATCCGGGACAGCGGTTAAGTAATGAAAAACTGTTTTTT.